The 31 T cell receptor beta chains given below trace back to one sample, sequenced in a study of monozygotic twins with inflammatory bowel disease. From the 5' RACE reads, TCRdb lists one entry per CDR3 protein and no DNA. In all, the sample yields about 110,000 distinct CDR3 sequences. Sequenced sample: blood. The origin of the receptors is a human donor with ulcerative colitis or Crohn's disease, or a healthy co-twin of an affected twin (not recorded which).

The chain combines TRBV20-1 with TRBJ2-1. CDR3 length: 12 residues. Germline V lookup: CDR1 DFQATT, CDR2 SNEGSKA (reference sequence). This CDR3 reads CSARVYQNEQFF.

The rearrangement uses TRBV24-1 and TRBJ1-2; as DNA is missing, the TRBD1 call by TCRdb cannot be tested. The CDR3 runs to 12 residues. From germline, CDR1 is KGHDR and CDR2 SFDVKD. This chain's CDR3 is CATSDAGKGYTF.

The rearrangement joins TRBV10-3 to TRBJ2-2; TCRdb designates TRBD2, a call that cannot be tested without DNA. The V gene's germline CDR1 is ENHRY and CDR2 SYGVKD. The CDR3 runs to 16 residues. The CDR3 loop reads CAISETGTRSPGELFF.

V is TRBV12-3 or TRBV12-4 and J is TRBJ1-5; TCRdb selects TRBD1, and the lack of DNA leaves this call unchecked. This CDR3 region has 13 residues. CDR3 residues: CASRRGLNQPQHF.

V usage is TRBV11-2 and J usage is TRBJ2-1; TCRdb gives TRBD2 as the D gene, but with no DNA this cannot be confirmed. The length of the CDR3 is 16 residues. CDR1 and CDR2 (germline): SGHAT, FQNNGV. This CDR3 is CASSLDPASDYNEQFF.

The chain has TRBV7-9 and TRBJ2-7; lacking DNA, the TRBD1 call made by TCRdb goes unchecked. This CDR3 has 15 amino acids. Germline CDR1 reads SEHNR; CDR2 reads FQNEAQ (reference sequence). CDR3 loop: CASRGQGGRSYEQYF.

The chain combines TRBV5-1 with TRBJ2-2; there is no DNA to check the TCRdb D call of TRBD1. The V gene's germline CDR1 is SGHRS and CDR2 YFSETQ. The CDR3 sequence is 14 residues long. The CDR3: CASRDRENTGELFF.

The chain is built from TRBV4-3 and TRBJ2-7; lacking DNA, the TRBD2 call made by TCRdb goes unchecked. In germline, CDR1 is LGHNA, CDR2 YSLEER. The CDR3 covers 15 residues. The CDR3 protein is CASSQGASGSYEQYF.

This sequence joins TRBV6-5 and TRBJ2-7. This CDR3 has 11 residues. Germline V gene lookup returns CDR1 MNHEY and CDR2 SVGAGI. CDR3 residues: CASSQGWEQYF.

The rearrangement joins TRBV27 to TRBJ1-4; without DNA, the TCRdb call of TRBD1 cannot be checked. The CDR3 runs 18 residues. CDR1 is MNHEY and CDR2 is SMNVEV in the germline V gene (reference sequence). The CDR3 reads CASSFTRDRTTTNEKLFF. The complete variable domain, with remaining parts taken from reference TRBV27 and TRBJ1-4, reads EAQVTQNPRYLITVTGKKLTVTCSQNMNHEYMSWYRQDPGLGLRQIYYSMNVEVTDKGDVPEGYKVSRKEKRNFPLILESPSPNQTSLYFCASSFTRDRTTTNEKLFFGSGTQLSVL.

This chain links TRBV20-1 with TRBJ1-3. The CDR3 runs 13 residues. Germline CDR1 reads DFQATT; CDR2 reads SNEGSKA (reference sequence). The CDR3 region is CSTETGSGNTIYF.

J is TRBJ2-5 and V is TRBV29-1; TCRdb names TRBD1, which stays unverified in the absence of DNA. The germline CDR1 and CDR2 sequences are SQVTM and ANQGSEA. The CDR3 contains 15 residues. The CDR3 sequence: CSVEDLGEFYGTQYF.

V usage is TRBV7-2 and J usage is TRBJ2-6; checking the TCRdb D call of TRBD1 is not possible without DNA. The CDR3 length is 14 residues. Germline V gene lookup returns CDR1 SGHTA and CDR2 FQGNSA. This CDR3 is CASSFDRGANVLTF.

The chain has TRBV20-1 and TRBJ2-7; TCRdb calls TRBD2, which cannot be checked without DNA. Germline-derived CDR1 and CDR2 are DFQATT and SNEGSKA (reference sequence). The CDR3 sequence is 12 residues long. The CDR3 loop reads CSARAPLDEQYF.

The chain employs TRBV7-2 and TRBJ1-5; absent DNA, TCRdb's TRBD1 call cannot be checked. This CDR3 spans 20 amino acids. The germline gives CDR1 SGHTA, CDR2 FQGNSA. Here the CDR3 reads CASSLALRQGMISRRQPQHF.

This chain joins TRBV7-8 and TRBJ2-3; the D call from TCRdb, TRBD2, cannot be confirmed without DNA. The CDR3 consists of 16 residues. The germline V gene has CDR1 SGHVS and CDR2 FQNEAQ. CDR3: CASSLFGREASDTQYF.

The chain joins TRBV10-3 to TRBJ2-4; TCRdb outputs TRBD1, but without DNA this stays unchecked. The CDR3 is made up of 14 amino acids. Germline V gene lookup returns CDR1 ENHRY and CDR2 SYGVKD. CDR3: CAISLGQPTSVQYF.

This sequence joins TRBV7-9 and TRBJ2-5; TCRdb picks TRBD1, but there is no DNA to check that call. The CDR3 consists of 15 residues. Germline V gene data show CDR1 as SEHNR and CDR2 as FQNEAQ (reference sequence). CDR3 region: CASSAQGRVSETQYF.

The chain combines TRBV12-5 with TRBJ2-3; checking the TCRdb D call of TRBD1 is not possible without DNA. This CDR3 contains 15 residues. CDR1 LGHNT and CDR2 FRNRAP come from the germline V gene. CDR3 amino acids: CASGLVGGRVDTQYF.

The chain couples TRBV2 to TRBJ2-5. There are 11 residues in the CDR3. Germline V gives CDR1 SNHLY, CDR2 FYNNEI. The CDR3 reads CATAYQETQYF.

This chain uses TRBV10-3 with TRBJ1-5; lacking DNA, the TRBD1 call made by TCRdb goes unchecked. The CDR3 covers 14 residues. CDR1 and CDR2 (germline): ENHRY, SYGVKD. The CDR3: CATEGTGNNQPQHF.

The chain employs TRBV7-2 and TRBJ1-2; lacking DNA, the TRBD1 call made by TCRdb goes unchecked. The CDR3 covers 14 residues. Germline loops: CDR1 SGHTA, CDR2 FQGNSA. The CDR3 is CASSLMGGGDGYTF.

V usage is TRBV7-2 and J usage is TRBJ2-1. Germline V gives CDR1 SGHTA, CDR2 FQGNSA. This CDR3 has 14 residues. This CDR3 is CASSLDLGENEQFF.

The CDR3 sequence: CASSTSSYEQYF. The genes are TRBV7-9 and TRBJ2-7. The CDR3 runs to 12 residues. Per the germline V gene, CDR1 is SEHNR and CDR2 is FQNEAQ (reference sequence).

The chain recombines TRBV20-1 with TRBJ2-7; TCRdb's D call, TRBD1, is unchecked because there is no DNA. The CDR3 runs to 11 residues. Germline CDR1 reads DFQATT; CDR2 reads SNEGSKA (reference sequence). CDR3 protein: CSALDRYEQYF.

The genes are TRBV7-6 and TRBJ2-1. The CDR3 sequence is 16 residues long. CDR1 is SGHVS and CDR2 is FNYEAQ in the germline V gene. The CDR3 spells CASSLGSIVGSNEQFF.

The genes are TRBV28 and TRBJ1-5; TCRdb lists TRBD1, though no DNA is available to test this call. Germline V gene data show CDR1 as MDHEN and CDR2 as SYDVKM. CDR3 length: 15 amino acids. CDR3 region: CASSPGGTDNQPQHF.

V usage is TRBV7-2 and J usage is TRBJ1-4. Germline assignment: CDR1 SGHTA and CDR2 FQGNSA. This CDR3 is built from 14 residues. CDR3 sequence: CASSFGPTNEKLFF.

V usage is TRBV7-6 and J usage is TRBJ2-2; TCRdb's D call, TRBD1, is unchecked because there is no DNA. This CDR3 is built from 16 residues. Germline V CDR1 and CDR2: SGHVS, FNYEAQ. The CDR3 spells CASSHSQEKVSGELFF. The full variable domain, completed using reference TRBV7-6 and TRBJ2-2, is GAGVSQSPRYKVTKRGQDVALRCDPISGHVSLYWYRQALGQGPEFLTYFNYEAQQDKSGLPNDRFSAERPEGSISTLTIQRTEQRDSAMYRCASSHSQEKVSGELFFGEGSRLTVL.

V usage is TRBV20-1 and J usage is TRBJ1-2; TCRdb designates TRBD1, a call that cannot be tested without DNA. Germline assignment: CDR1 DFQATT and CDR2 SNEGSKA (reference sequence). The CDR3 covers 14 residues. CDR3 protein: CSALQTGVADGYTF.

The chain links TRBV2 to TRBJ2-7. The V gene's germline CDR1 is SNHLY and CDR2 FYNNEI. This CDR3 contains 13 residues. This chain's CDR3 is CASSIQGYYEQYF.